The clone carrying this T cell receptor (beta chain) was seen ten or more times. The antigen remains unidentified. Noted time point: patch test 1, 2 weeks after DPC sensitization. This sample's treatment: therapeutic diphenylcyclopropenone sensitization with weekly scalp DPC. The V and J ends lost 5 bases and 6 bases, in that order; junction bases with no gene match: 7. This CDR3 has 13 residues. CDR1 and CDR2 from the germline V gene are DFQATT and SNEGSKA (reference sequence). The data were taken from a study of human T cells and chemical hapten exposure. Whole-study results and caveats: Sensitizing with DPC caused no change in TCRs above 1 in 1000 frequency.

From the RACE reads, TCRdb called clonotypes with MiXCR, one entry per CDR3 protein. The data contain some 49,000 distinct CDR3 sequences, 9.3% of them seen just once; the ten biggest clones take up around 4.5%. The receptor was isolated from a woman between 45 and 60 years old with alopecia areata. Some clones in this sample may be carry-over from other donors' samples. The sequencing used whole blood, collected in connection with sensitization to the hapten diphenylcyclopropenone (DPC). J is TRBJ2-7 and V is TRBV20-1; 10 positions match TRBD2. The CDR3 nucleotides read TGCAGTGCTTCCAGCGGGAGGGCCTCCGAGCAGTACTTC. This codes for CSASSGRASEQYF.